This is a list of T cell receptor beta chains from one sample in a study of TIL therapy for anti-PD-1-resistant metastatic lung cancer. Profiling relied on immunoSEQ multiplex PCR, and the TCRdb table lists in-frame clones only, not all of them. The data hold approximately 22,000 clones, with more than 65% observed a single time. Source: blood, taken at baseline. These receptors originate from a person aged 25 to 79 with non-small cell lung cancer. Both conserved end residues are part of each CDR3.

V	J	CDR3
TRBV6-1	TRBJ2-7	CASSEAFQGLQYF
TRBV2	TRBJ2-1	CASSEMSGGLNEQFF
TRBV5-6	TRBJ2-3	CASSPRHPRTDTQYF
TRBV5-5	TRBJ2-6	CASSTSGANVLTF
TRBV9	TRBJ1-5	CASSVSGYSNQPQHF
TRBV14	TRBJ2-4	CASSQERGRVNIQYF
TRBV6-5	TRBJ2-1	CASKGTGGVYEQFF
TRBV24-1	TRBJ2-5	CATSEGQGAFQTQYF
TRBV6-5	TRBJ1-4	CASSGQTTNEKLFF
TRBV5-1	TRBJ2-5	CATSTTPEETQYF
TRBV10-3	TRBJ2-7	CAISESFGTSGSEVPYEQYF
TRBV24-1	TRBJ2-3	CATSAPPGEEADTQYF
TRBV30	TRBJ1-4	CAWSVNGPWEKLFF
TRBV6-1	TRBJ1-6	CASSENFLWQGNSPLHF
TRBV12-3/TRBV12-4	TRBJ2-2	CASSGQGAGELFF
TRBV5-1	TRBJ2-3	CASSLVGQGSMDTQYF
TRBV5-1	TRBJ2-7	CASSEGGSYEQYF
TRBV5-1	TRBJ2-3	CASSLRAGGDTQYF
TRBV5-6	TRBJ2-5	CASSLRVPGTQYF
TRBV6-5	TRBJ2-7	CASSPRGPYEQYF
TRBV2	TRBJ1-3	CASSEEGSSTGNTIYF
TRBV29-1	TRBJ1-2	CSVAGGGLGYGYTF
TRBV4-1	TRBJ1-4	CASSQGAAATNEKLFF